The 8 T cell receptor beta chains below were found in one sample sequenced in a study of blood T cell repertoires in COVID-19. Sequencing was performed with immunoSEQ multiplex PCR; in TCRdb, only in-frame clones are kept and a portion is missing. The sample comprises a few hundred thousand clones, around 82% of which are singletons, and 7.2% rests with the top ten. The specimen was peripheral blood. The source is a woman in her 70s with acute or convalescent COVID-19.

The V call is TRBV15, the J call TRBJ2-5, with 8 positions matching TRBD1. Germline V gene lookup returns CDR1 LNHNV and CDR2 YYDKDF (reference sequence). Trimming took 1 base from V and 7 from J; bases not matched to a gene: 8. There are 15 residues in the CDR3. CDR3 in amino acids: CATSRAWDRQGTQYF. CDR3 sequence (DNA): TGTGCCACCAGCAGAGCCTGGGACAGGCAGGGGACCCAGTACTTC.

The CDR3: CASSQGGGSPGNTIYF. In DNA form, the CDR3 reads TGTGCCAGCAGCCAAGGTGGAGGGTCTCCGGGAAACACCATATATTTT. The rearrangement uses TRBV4-2 and TRBJ1-3, with D unresolved. This CDR3 is built from 16 residues. The V end was cut by 1 base, the J end by 4 bases, with 14 bases between. The germline V gene has CDR1 LGHNA and CDR2 YNFKEQ.

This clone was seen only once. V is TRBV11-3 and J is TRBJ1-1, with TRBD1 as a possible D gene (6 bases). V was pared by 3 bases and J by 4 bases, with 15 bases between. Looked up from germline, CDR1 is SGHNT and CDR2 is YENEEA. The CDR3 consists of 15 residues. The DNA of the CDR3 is TGTGCCAGCAGCTTGGCAGGGGCTAGGGTCACTGAAGCTTTCTTT. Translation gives CASSLAGARVTEAFF. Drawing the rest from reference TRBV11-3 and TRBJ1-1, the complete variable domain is EAGVVQSPRYKIIEKKQPVAFWCNPISGHNTLYWYLQNLGQGPELLIRYENEEAVDDSQLPKDRFSAERLKGVDSTLKIQPAELGDSAVYLCASSLAGARVTEAFFGQGTRLTVV.

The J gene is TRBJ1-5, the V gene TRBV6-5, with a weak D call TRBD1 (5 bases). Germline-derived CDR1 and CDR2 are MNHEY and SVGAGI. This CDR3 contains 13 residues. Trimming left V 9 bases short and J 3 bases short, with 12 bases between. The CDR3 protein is CASGAANNQPQHF. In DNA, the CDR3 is TGTGCCAGTGGGGCGGCAAACAATCAGCCCCAGCATTTT.

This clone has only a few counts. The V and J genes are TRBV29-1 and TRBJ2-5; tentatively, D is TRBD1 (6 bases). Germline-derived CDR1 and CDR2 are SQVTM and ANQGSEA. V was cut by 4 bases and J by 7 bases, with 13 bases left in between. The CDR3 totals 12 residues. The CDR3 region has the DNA TGCAGCGTTGGGTACAGGGCGGGGACCCAGTACTTC. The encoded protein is CSVGYRAGTQYF.

The CDR3 region is CASSQNRAGEKLFF. CDR3 coding DNA: TGTGCCAGCAGCCAGAACAGGGCGGGTGAAAAACTGTTTTTT. The chain links TRBV3-1 (or the pseudogene TRBV3-2) to TRBJ1-4; D may be TRBD1 (6 bases). Trimming took 3 bases from V and 7 from J, leaving 12 bases between them. Germline V gene data show CDR1 as LGHDT and CDR2 as YNNKEL (reference sequence). This CDR3 contains 14 residues.

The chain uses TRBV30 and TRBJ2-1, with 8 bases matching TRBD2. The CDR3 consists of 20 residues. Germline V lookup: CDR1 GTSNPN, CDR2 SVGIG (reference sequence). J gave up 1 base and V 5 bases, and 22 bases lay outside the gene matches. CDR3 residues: CAWAPLSGTRGSGSYNEQFF. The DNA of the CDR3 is TGTGCCTGGGCCCCTTTATCCGGGACTAGGGGAAGTGGATCCTACAATGAGCAGTTCTTC.

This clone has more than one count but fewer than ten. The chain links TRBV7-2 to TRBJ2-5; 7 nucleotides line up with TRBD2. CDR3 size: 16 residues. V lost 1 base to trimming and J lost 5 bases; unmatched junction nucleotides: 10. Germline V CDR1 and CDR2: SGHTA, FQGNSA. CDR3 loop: CASSLGGSGVGETQYF. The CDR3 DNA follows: TGTGCCAGCAGCTTAGGGGGGAGCGGGGTCGGTGAGACCCAGTACTTC. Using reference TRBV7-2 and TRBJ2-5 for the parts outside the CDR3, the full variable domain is GAGVSQSPSNKVTEKGKDVELRCDPISGHTALYWYRQSLGQGLEFLIYFQGNSAPDKSGLPSDRFSAERTGGSVSTLTIQRTQQEDSAVYLCASSLGGSGVGETQYFGPGTRLLVL.